This TCR beta chain was sequenced for a study of memory CD4+ T cells and cytomegalovirus serostatus. Single viable CD3+CD4+CD8-CD45RO+ cells were sorted as the memory CD4+ T cells. Germline lookup yields CDR1 KGHSH and CDR2 LQKENI. Losses at the gene ends were 1 base for V and 4 bases for J; bases not matched to a gene: 6. This CDR3 has 16 residues. Assay used: immunoSEQ multiplex PCR; TCRdb lists only in-frame clones, some missing. Of some 54,000 clones listed, around 82% are singletons. This clonotype originated in an adult in good health and CMV-seropositive. This sequence joins TRBV18 and TRBJ2-5, with 10 bases that match TRBD2. Material: memory CD4+ T cells from blood. In nucleotides, the CDR3 is TGTGCCAGCTCACCACAGACGTCTAGCGGGAGAGAGACCCAGTACTTC. It is translated as CASSPQTSSGRETQYF.